A selection of T cell receptor beta chains follows, all from one sample in a study of blood T cell repertoires in COVID-19. Generated by immunoSEQ multiplex PCR, the TCRdb table keeps only in-frame clones and is missing some. The data show tens of thousands of clones, with 70% to 90% seen just once and more than 9.5% held by the top ten. Sequencing was done on a sample of peripheral blood. The receptors originated from a human donor in a cohort sampled during active COVID-19. Both conserved end residues are part of each CDR3. A D gene is named only where the DNA matches it firmly. Clone size is shown for a subset of rows, as once, few, many or a class of expanded clone.

>TRBV5-4|TRBJ1-2|-|-
CASSLWGNEIYYGYTF
TGTGCCAGCAGCTTGTGGGGCAACGAGATATACTATGGCTACACCTTC
>TRBV7-9|TRBJ2-7|-|-
CASSFKGVYEQYF
TGTGCCAGCAGCTTTAAGGGAGTCTACGAGCAGTACTTC
>TRBV5-1|TRBJ2-5|TRBD2|-
CASRPGTSDETQYF
TGCGCCAGCCGTCCCGGGACTAGCGACGAGACCCAGTACTTC
>TRBV6-5|TRBJ1-2|-|-
CASSLRSDPNYGYTF
TGTGCCAGCAGCCTACGGTCCGATCCTAACTATGGCTACACCTTC
>TRBV7-2|TRBJ1-1|-|-
CASSFGGGGTEAFF
TGTGCCAGCAGCTTTGGGGGGGGTGGGACTGAAGCTTTCTTT
>TRBV7-6|TRBJ2-5|-|-
CASSFIFRAHETQYF
TGTGCCAGCAGCTTTATTTTCAGGGCTCATGAGACCCAGTACTTC
>TRBV6-5|TRBJ1-4|-|-
CASSLRQKNEKLFF
TGTGCCAGCAGTCTTCGACAGAAAAATGAAAAACTGTTTTTT
>TRBV5-1|TRBJ2-1|-|-
CASSLEASSYNEQFF
TGCGCCAGCAGCTTGGAGGCTAGCTCCTACAATGAGCAGTTCTTC
>TRBV30|TRBJ2-6|-|-
CAWSDGGAPSGANVLTF
TGTGCCTGGAGTGATGGCGGGGCCCCCTCTGGGGCCAACGTCCTGACTTTC
>TRBV4-2|TRBJ1-2|-|-
CASSQVAQDYGYTF
TGTGCCAGCAGCCAAGTGGCGCAGGACTATGGCTACACCTTC
>TRBV5-4|TRBJ1-2|-|-
CASSLYQSRGYGYTF
TGTGCCAGCAGCTTGTATCAGAGCAGGGGCTATGGCTACACCTTC
>TRBV28|TRBJ2-7|TRBD1|-
CASSPPGTGLNEQYF
TGTGCCAGCAGCCCCCCCGGGACAGGGTTGAACGAGCAGTACTTC
>TRBV7-2|TRBJ1-1|TRBD1|-
CASSLKQGAQAFF
TGTGCCAGCAGCTTAAAGCAGGGGGCGCAAGCTTTCTTT
>TRBV29-1|TRBJ1-5|-|-
CSARTDGDQPQHF
TGCAGCGCCCGGACAGACGGGGATCAGCCCCAGCATTTT
>TRBV19|TRBJ1-1|TRBD1|few
CASRGQQNMNTEAFF
TGTGCCAGCCGGGGACAGCAGAACATGAACACTGAAGCTTTCTTT
>TRBV2|TRBJ2-1|TRBD2|-
CASSGRGSGSPYEQFF
TGTGCCAGCAGTGGCCGGGGTAGCGGGAGTCCATATGAGCAGTTCTTC
>TRBV6-6|TRBJ1-4|-|-
CASSRLGVSTNEKLFF
TGTGCCAGCAGCCGACTCGGAGTATCAACTAATGAAAAACTGTTTTTT
>TRBV24-1|TRBJ2-4|-|-
CATSADSNIQYF
TGTGCCACCAGTGCGGACAGTAACATTCAGTACTTC
>TRBV5-4|TRBJ2-7|-|few
CASSLDQGYYEQYF
TGTGCCAGCAGCTTGGACCAGGGATACTACGAGCAGTACTTC
>TRBV7-9|TRBJ1-3|TRBD1|-
CASSGGQAIYF
TGTGCCAGCAGCGGCGGACAGGCCATATATTTT
>TRBV27|TRBJ1-4|TRBD1|-
CASSLDPGGAYEKLFF
TGTGCCAGCAGTTTGGACCCAGGGGGCGCTTATGAAAAACTGTTTTTT
>TRBV10-3|TRBJ2-1|-|-
CAISGSARGYNEQFF
TGTGCCATCAGTGGAAGCGCGCGGGGATACAATGAGCAGTTCTTC
>TRBV3-1/TRBV3-2|TRBJ1-5|-|-
CASSQDSCYSNQPQHF
TGTGCCAGCAGCCAAGATAGTTGCTATAGCAATCAGCCCCAGCATTTT
>TRBV4-3|TRBJ1-2|TRBD1|-
CASSPGQTDFYGYTF
TGCGCCAGCAGCCCGGGACAGACAGACTTCTATGGCTACACCTTC
>TRBV7-3|TRBJ1-2|TRBD1|-
CASSLRQGHGYTF
TGTGCCAGCAGCTTAAGACAGGGGCATGGCTACACCTTC
>TRBV5-5|TRBJ2-3|-|-
CASSFNGGSDTQYF
TGTGCCAGCAGCTTTAATGGCGGATCCGATACGCAGTATTTT
>TRBV5-1|TRBJ1-1|-|few
CASSSDRLGTTTRGTEAFF
TGCGCCAGCAGCTCCGACCGGCTCGGGACAACCACCCGGGGCACTGAAGCTTTCTTT
>TRBV6-1|TRBJ1-3|-|once
CASSDFVGSGNTIYF
TGTGCCAGCAGTGATTTCGTCGGCTCTGGAAACACCATATATTTT
>TRBV3-1/TRBV3-2|TRBJ2-2|TRBD2|-
CASSLGLAGVGGTGELFF
TGTGCCAGCAGCCTCGGACTAGCGGGAGTAGGTGGCACCGGGGAGCTGTTTTTT